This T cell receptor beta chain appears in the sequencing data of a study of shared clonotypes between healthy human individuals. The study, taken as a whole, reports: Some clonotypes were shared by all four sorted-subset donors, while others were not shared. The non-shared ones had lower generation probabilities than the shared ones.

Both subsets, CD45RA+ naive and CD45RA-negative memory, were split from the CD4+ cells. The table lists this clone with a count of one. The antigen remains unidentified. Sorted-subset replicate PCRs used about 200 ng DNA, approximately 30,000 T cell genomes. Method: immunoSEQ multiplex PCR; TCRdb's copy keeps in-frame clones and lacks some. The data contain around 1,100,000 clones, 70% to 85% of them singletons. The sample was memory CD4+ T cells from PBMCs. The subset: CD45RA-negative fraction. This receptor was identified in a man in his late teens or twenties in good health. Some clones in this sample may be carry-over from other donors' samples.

The CDR3 here is CSASDPYEQYF. The CDR3 DNA reads as TGCAGTGCTAGTGACCCGTACGAGCAGTACTTC. V gene TRBV20-1 combines with J gene TRBJ2-7; D uncertain. The CDR3 sequence is 11 residues long. V was shortened by 3 bases and J by 4 bases, with 7 bases between the two germline ends. The V gene's germline CDR1 is DFQATT and CDR2 SNEGSKA (reference sequence).